This entry is about one T cell receptor (beta chain). Its antigen is as yet unknown. The data were produced by immunoSEQ multiplex PCR, yet TCRdb's version contains in-frame clones alone and is incomplete. The table records approximately 130,000 clones, roughly 92% of them present only once. This entry is derived from a study of T cell responses to AZD1222 COVID-19 vaccine. Overall study findings and caveats: Females outnumbered males among donors, who were mostly white British; clonal diversity was possibly underestimated. Reports say nearly half of spike-specific TCRs go after unmutated variant regions. Repertoire sampling was restricted to post-peak T cell response timepoints.

The sample here was peripheral blood, taken 28 days after the second AZD1222 dose. This clonotype originated in an adult who received the AZD1222 COVID-19 vaccine.

The CDR3 sequence: CASSFSLAAQETQYF. The CDR3 DNA reads TGTGCCAGCAGTTTTTCACTAGCGGCACAAGAGACCCAGTACTTC. This chain connects TRBV27 to TRBJ2-5; TRBD2 agrees at 8 bases. The CDR3 is 15 residues long. Germline CDR1 is MNHEY and CDR2 is SMNVEV (reference sequence). V trimming: 3 bases; J trimming: 2 bases; junction bases outside the gene matches: 5.